These T cell receptor beta chains were read from a single sample in a study of blood T cell repertoires in COVID-19. Profiling relied on immunoSEQ multiplex PCR, and the TCRdb table lists in-frame clones only, not all of them. Among some 42,000 clones listed, around 84% were seen once. Sequencing input: peripheral blood. The origin of the receptors is a woman aged 70-85 years in a cohort sampled during active COVID-19. Each CDR3 is given with its conserved first and last residue. A D gene is named only where the DNA matches it firmly. Size is stated for part of the rows, as once, few or many counts, or as a class when the clone is expanded.

clone size	V gene	J gene	D gene	CDR3 protein	CDR3 DNA
NA	TRBV18	TRBJ1-1	TRBD1	CASLRQGSNTEAFF	TGTGCCAGCCTAAGACAGGGGTCTAACACTGAAGCTTTCTTT
medium-sized	TRBV28	TRBJ1-2	NA	CASSPFVGYTF	TGTGCCAGCAGTCCGTTCGTCGGCTACACCTTC
NA	TRBV7-8	TRBJ1-3	NA	CASSLAGRASVNTIYF	TGTGCCAGCAGCTTAGCGGGCAGGGCCTCAGTAAACACCATATATTTT
NA	TRBV2	TRBJ1-3	NA	CASSEWSGNTIYF	TGTGCCAGCAGTGAATGGAGTGGAAACACCATATATTTT
NA	TRBV7-8	TRBJ2-3	NA	CASSPAGQSTDTQYF	TGTGCCAGCAGCCCCGCGGGACAGAGCACAGATACGCAGTATTTT
NA	TRBV4-3	TRBJ2-3	NA	CASSQHGTVQYF	TGCGCCAGCAGCCAACACGGGACTGTGCAGTATTTT
NA	TRBV19	TRBJ2-3	NA	CASSISSATDTQYF	TGTGCCAGTAGTATCTCTAGCGCCACAGATACGCAGTATTTT
NA	TRBV7-9	TRBJ2-3	NA	CASSFGETLTDTQYF	TGTGCCAGCAGCTTCGGGGAAACCCTCACAGATACGCAGTATTTT
NA	TRBV29-1	TRBJ2-7	TRBD1	CSVGPQGTEQYF	TGCAGCGTTGGACCACAGGGGACCGAGCAGTACTTC
once	TRBV5-1	TRBJ2-3	TRBD1	CASSQLQGAGDTQYF	TGCGCCAGCAGCCAATTACAGGGGGCGGGGGATACGCAGTATTTT
NA	TRBV14	TRBJ1-1	NA	CASSQTWLNTEAFF	TGTGCCAGCAGCCAAACTTGGTTGAACACTGAAGCTTTCTTT
NA	TRBV5-4	TRBJ2-1	NA	CASSPPNQGHEQFF	TGTGCCAGCAGCCCTCCAAACCAGGGTCATGAGCAGTTCTTC
NA	TRBV10-3	TRBJ2-7	TRBD1	CAIRGTGGFEQYF	TGTGCCATCAGGGGGACAGGGGGCTTCGAGCAGTACTTC
NA	TRBV10-1	TRBJ2-1	TRBD2	CASSESRTSGSDGEQFF	TGCGCCAGCAGTGAGTCTAGGACTAGCGGGAGTGATGGTGAGCAGTTCTTC
NA	TRBV12-5	TRBJ1-5	NA	CASSNRGNQPQHF	TGTGCTAGTTCCAACAGGGGCAATCAGCCCCAGCATTTT
NA	TRBV5-1	TRBJ2-2	TRBD2	CASSLAASGSTGELFF	TGCGCCAGCAGCTTGGCAGCTAGCGGGAGTACCGGGGAGCTGTTTTTT
NA	TRBV2	TRBJ2-5	TRBD2	CASHRGGTQYF	TGTGCATCCCATCGGGGGGGGACCCAGTACTTC
NA	TRBV5-1	TRBJ2-7	NA	CASSLVSGIEQYF	TGCGCCAGCAGCTTGGTGTCAGGAATCGAGCAGTACTTC
NA	TRBV9	TRBJ2-3	TRBD2	CASSAQGGLGGTDTQYF	TGTGCCAGCAGCGCCCAAGGGGGACTAGGGGGCACAGATACGCAGTATTTT
NA	TRBV3-1/TRBV3-2	TRBJ1-3	TRBD1	CASSPGTGRHGNTIYF	TGTGCCAGCAGCCCCGGGACAGGGAGGCACGGAAACACCATATATTTT
few	TRBV13	TRBJ1-6	NA	CASSLIDRENSPLHF	TGTGCCAGCAGCTTAATCGATAGGGAGAATTCACCCCTCCACTTT
NA	TRBV5-1	TRBJ2-3	TRBD1	CASSLAQGANFDTQYF	TGCGCCAGCAGCTTGGCCCAGGGGGCAAATTTTGATACGCAGTATTTT